The 8 T cell receptor beta chains in this list originate from one sample, sequenced in a study of blood T cells in healthy people across ages. Alongside a J-beta primer mix, a sample-barcoded 5' primer served in a second PCR lasting roughly 7 to 11 cycles. TCRdb recomputed calls from the 5' RACE reads with MiXCR, one row per CDR3 protein. The table shows hundreds of thousands of distinct CDR3 sequences, with roughly 32% occurring only once. The sample taken for sequencing was blood. Receptor source: a woman of 80 years or more in good health.

This clonotype has a count of ten or more. This rearrangement joins TRBV2 to TRBJ2-1; D is undetermined. There are 15 residues in the CDR3. Germline CDR1 reads SNHLY; CDR2 reads FYNNEI. V lost 1 base and J 0 bases, leaving 7 bases between the germline ends. CDR3 DNA sequence: TGTGCCAGCAGTGAAGTACGTAGCTCCTACAATGAGCAGTTCTTC. It yields the protein CASSEVRSSYNEQFF. Combining the CDR3 with reference TRBV2 and TRBJ2-1 gives the whole variable domain EPEVTQTPSHQVTQMGQEVILRCVPISNHLYFYWYRQILGQKVEFLVSFYNNEISEKSEIFDDQFSVERPDGSNFTLKIRSTKLEDSAMYFCASSEVRSSYNEQFFGPGTRLTVL.

A remark on this clonotype: One base away lies a much larger clone, so this may be a sequencing read error. CDR3 sequence reads: CASSRDNPPLHF. DNA for the CDR3: TGTGCCAGCAGCCGAGATAATCCACCCCTCCACTTT. The rearrangement joins TRBV9 to TRBJ1-6; D gene uncertain. The CDR3 loop spans 12 amino acids. Germline-derived CDR1 and CDR2 are SGDLS and YYNGEE.

Details on this clonotype: Just one base apart from a much larger clone, this may be a read error. The V gene is TRBV4-2, the J gene TRBJ1-5, with D tentatively TRBD1 (5 bases). CDR1 is LGHNA, CDR2 YNFKEQ, per germline. The CDR3 totals 16 residues. CDR3 coding DNA: TGTGCCAGCAACCAAGATTTGACAGTTAGCAATCAGCCCCAGCATTTT. It specifies CASNQDLTVSNQPQHF.

This chain joins TRBV5-1 and TRBJ2-1; 9 bases line up with TRBD1. The CDR3 runs 14 residues. CDR1 and CDR2 (germline): SGHRS, YFSETQ. With V trimmed by 0 bases and J by 8 bases, 3 bases remained unmatched. The CDR3 sequence: CASSLEQGADEQFF. CDR3 nucleotides: TGCGCCAGCAGCTTGGAACAGGGGGCCGATGAGCAGTTCTTC.

This clonotype was picked up many times. The rearrangement uses TRBV5-6 and TRBJ2-7, with 9 bases fitting TRBD1. The J segment lost 1 base and the V segment lost 3 bases, leaving 8 bases of the junction unmatched. The CDR3 spans 16 residues. Germline CDR1 is SGHDT and CDR2 is YYEEEE. The CDR3 is CASSYTGGIGSYEQYF. In DNA form, the CDR3 reads TGTGCCAGCAGCTACACAGGGGGCATAGGATCCTACGAGCAGTACTTC.

As concerns this clonotype: Germline and junction disagree at one end, which may indicate a read error. The chain couples TRBV4-1 to TRBJ2-1; D possibly corresponds to TRBD2 (6 bases). From germline, CDR1 is MGHRA and CDR2 YSYEKL. The CDR3 runs 14 residues. The CDR3 coding sequence is TGCGCCAGCAGCCAGGTTCCGGGACTTGGGTTTTGGGTCTTC. The encoded protein is CASSQVPGLGFWVF.

This clonotype was counted at least ten times. The V call is TRBV7-8, the J call TRBJ2-5; possibly TRBD2 for D (7 bases). The germline gives CDR1 SGHVS, CDR2 FQNEAQ. This CDR3 spans 15 amino acids. Between the trimmed V and J ends, which lost 1 base and 5 bases, there was a span of 14 bases. Here the CDR3 reads CASSLDRGAGETQYF. The DNA of the CDR3 is TGTGCCAGCAGCTTAGACCGGGGGGCGGGGGAGACCCAGTACTTC.

This clonotype was seen only a few times. This chain joins TRBV14 and TRBJ1-4; TRBD1 matches 9 bases. Germline-derived CDR1 and CDR2 are SGHDN and FVKESK. The CDR3 runs 14 residues. The trim removed 6 bases at V and 10 bases at J, leaving 9 bases unmatched. CDR3 in amino acids: CASSRDRDSAKLFF. The CDR3, as DNA: TGTGCCAGCAGTCGGGACAGGGATTCTGCAAAACTGTTTTTT.